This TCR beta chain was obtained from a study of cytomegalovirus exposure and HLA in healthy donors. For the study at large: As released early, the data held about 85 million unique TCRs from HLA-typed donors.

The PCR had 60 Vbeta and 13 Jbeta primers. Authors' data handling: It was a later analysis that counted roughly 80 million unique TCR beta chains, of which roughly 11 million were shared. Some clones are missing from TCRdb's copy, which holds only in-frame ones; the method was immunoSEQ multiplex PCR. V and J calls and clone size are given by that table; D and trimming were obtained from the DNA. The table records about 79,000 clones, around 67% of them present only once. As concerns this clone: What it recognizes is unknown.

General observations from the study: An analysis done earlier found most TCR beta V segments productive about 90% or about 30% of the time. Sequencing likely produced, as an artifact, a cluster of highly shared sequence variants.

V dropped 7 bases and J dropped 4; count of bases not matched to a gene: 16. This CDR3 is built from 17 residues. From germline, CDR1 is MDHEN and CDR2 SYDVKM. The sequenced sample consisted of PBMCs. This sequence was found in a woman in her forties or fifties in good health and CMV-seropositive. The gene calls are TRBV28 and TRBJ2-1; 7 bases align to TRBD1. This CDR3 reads CASTQRFRGQPYNEQFF. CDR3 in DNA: TGTGCCAGCACCCAGAGGTTCCGGGGACAGCCATACAATGAGCAGTTCTTC.